These 27 T cell receptor beta chains share one sample of origin, sequenced in a study of Graves' ophthalmopathy and Graves' hyperthyroidism. Researchers took RNA transcripts and amplified TCR beta CDR3 regions from them. First-round RT-PCR employed HTBI primers, with a second-round multiplex PCR after it. TCRdb re-called the multiplex PCR reads through MiXCR, storing one row per CDR3 protein. The repertoire consists of tens of thousands of distinct CDR3 sequences, with approximately 50% occurring once and the leading ten covering roughly 5%. Sequencing used peripheral blood. The receptors were sampled from an adult woman with Graves' ophthalmopathy.

In its sample, this clonotype was seen many times. The chain links TRBV7-2 to TRBJ2-1, with D tentatively TRBD1 or TRBD2 (6 bases each). V lost 1 base and J 0 bases, leaving 16 bases between the germline ends. Per germline, CDR1 SGHTA and CDR2 FQGNSA. The CDR3 is 18 amino acids. CDR3 protein: CASSLERGPLSSYNEQFF. The CDR3 nucleotides are TGTGCCAGCAGCTTAGAACGGGGGCCGTTAAGCTCCTACAATGAGCAGTTCTTC.

The rearrangement uses TRBV4-1 and TRBJ2-7, with 14 bases that match TRBD2. V lost 4 bases, J lost 9 bases, and 5 bases stayed unmatched. Germline lookup yields CDR1 MGHRA and CDR2 YSYEKL. The CDR3 runs 14 residues. DNA for the CDR3: TGCGCCAGCAGCCCCTGGACTAGCGGGAGGTTGCAGTACTTC. Its protein is CASSPWTSGRLQYF.

The chain couples TRBV9 to TRBJ2-7; 7 nucleotides line up with TRBD2. After removal of 3 bases from V and 3 bases from J, the junction contained 12 bases not matched to a gene. This CDR3 is built from 16 residues. The germline V gene has CDR1 SGDLS and CDR2 YYNGEE. CDR3 DNA: TGTGCCAGCAGCGCCCTTACGGGAGGTATTTTCTACGAGCAGTACTTC. Translation gives CASSALTGGIFYEQYF. Using reference TRBV9 and TRBJ2-7 for the parts outside the CDR3, the full variable domain is DSGVTQTPKHLITATGQRVTLRCSPRSGDLSVYWYQQSLDQGLQFLIQYYNGEERAKGNILERFSAQQFPDLHSELNLSSLELGDSALYFCASSALTGGIFYEQYFGPGTRLTVT.

The chain couples TRBV24-1 to TRBJ2-3, with a weak D call TRBD2 (7 bases). Germline values: CDR1 KGHDR, CDR2 SFDVKD. This CDR3 region has 17 residues. V was pared by 4 bases and J by 1 base, with 17 bases between. CDR3 in amino acids: CATSEPRGGGGTDTQYF. The CDR3 DNA is TGTGCCACCAGTGAGCCCCGAGGGGGGGGGGGCACAGATACGCAGTATTTT.

Details on this clonotype: Its ends do not fully match the called genes, so a read error is possible. The chain uses TRBV4-1 and TRBJ2-7, with no clear D. This CDR3 is 14 amino acids long. CDR1 is MGHRA and CDR2 is YSYEKL in the germline V gene. CDR3 nucleotides: TGCGCCGGCAGCCAAGGTGTCCGGGCCTACGAGCAGTACTTC. Its protein is CAGSQGVRAYEQYF.

This clonotype was seen only a few times. V usage is TRBV24-1 and J usage is TRBJ1-1; no definite D call. Germline CDR1 KGHDR, CDR2 SFDVKD. The CDR3 is 13 residues long. Trimming took 5 bases from V and 5 from J, leaving 11 bases between them. In DNA form, the CDR3 reads TGTGCCACCAGTGCCGGGGTAGGAACTGAAGCTTTCTTT. Protein product: CATSAGVGTEAFF.

This clonotype was counted a few times. A much larger clone lies a single base off, so this may be a read error. The rearrangement links TRBV4-1 to TRBJ1-1; D uncertain. The CDR3 totals 17 residues. Germline CDR1 and CDR2: MGHRA and YSYEKL. CDR3: CASSQDWLGGVKNEACF. The CDR3 region has the DNA TGCGCCAGCAGCCAAGATTGGTTAGGTGGGGTTAAGAATGAAGCTTGCTTT.

Relative to its sample, this clonotype is medium-sized. The chain recombines TRBV10-2 with TRBJ1-2; possibly TRBD1 for D (6 bases). V dropped 3 bases and J dropped 6 bases, with 11 bases sitting between them. Germline assignment: CDR1 WSHSY and CDR2 SAAADI. The CDR3 is made up of 13 amino acids. The CDR3 DNA is TGCGCCAGCAGTGAAGGAGGGGGTCATGGCTACACCTTC. It encodes CASSEGGGHGYTF.

This clonotype was seen repeatedly, ten times or more. The chain couples TRBV20-1 to TRBJ2-5; 8 bases map to TRBD2. Germline loops: CDR1 DFQATT, CDR2 SNEGSKA (reference sequence). This CDR3 spans 16 amino acids. J lost 4 bases, V lost 6 bases, and 16 bases had no gene match. The CDR3 here is CSAPPFTAGVRETQYF. The CDR3 DNA sequence: TGCAGTGCCCCCCCCTTTACAGCGGGAGTGCGAGAGACCCAGTACTTC.

The chain has TRBV20-1 and TRBJ2-3; 8 positions match TRBD2. Germline loops: CDR1 DFQATT, CDR2 SNEGSKA (reference sequence). The J segment lost 1 base and the V segment lost 3 bases, leaving 3 bases of the junction unmatched. The CDR3 length is 14 residues. The CDR3 DNA is TGCAGTGCTAGGAAAGCGGGAGGCACAGATACGCAGTATTTT. This translates into CSARKAGGTDTQYF.

With regard to this clonotype: Germline is not matched at one junction end, which may reflect a read error. J is TRBJ1-1 and V is TRBV29-1; perhaps TRBD1 as D (5 bases). In germline, CDR1 is SQVTM, CDR2 ANQGSEA. This CDR3 has 9 amino acids. CDR3 coding DNA: TGCAGCGTTGAGGCGGGGGGAGAGTTT. Residues: CSVEAGGEF.

This clonotype has just one count. DNA of the CDR3: TGTGCCACCAACTCCTACGAGCAGTACTTC. The encoded protein is CATNSYEQYF. This chain links TRBV6-5 with TRBJ2-7; D is uncertain. This CDR3 is built from 10 residues. Trimming took off 10 bases at V and 0 bases at J, with 4 bases between the two ends. Germline CDR1 reads MNHEY; CDR2 reads SVGAGI.

The chain joins TRBV5-1 to TRBJ2-1; weak D call: TRBD2 (5 bases). The CDR3 has 12 residues. Trimming cost V 4 bases and J 10 bases, with 12 bases left between them. The germline CDR1 and CDR2 sequences are SGHRS and YFSETQ. For the CDR3, the DNA is TGCGCCAGCAGCGGTGCCGGCGGGGAGCAGTTCTTC. Translating gives CASSGAGGEQFF.

This clonotype was counted at least ten times. The chain is built from TRBV6-2 or TRBV6-3 and TRBJ2-7; TRBD1 agrees at 8 bases. Germline V gives CDR1 MNHEY, CDR2 SVGEGT. The CDR3 is 16 amino acids. V trimming: 0 bases; J trimming: 6 bases; junction bases outside the gene matches: 10. This CDR3 is CASSYSQRTGPLEQYF. The CDR3 DNA sequence: TGTGCCAGCAGTTACTCACAGAGGACAGGGCCCCTCGAGCAGTACTTC.

This clonotype was observed a few times. This sequence may be a read error, since a much larger clone differs from it by one base. The V gene is TRBV6-1, the J gene TRBJ2-7, with 7 bases lining up with TRBD1. This CDR3 is built from 15 residues. Germline CDR1 and CDR2: MNHNS and SASEGT. In DNA form, the CDR3 reads TGTGCCGGCAGTGAAGCGTTGGGACAGTCCCACGAGCAGTACTTC. Its translation is CAGSEALGQSHEQYF.

The J gene is TRBJ2-7, the V gene TRBV12-3 or TRBV12-4; 8 bases line up with TRBD1. Unmatched junction bases numbered 5, after V lost 4 bases and J lost 3 bases. The CDR3 is made up of 14 amino acids. CDR3 DNA sequence: TGTGCCAGCAGTTCACAGGGGGGCTTCTACGAGCAGTACTTC. Translating gives CASSSQGGFYEQYF.

In its sample, this clonotype was seen many times. J is TRBJ1-3 and V is TRBV6-5; 9 positions match TRBD1. The germline gives CDR1 MNHEY, CDR2 SVGAGI. The CDR3 length is 15 residues. With V trimmed by 5 bases and J by 4 bases, 6 bases remained unmatched. The CDR3 DNA follows: TGTGCCAGCAGTGGACAGGGGACCCACGGAAACACCATATATTTT. Amino acid sequence: CASSGQGTHGNTIYF.

The chain links TRBV20-1 to TRBJ2-3; D might be TRBD1 or TRBD2, each matching 6 bases. The germline gives CDR1 DFQATT, CDR2 SNEGSKA (reference sequence). Trimming took off 3 bases at V and 5 bases at J, with 12 bases between the two ends. The CDR3 has 13 amino acids. Here the CDR3 reads CSARGAGGDTQYF. The CDR3 DNA follows: TGCAGTGCTAGGGGGGCCGGGGGAGATACGCAGTATTTT.

This clonotype was picked up many times. The chain joins TRBV5-1 to TRBJ1-6; 8 bases map to TRBD1. Germline loops: CDR1 SGHRS, CDR2 YFSETQ. After removal of 0 bases from V and 9 bases from J, the junction contained 8 bases not matched to a gene. The CDR3 runs 16 residues. DNA for the CDR3: TGCGCCAGCAGCTTGGCCCCAGGACAGGGCCCTTCACCCCTCCACTTT. This sequence encodes CASSLAPGQGPSPLHF.

This clonotype was seen ten or more times. The genes are TRBV6-2 or TRBV6-3 and TRBJ2-5; D is possibly TRBD1 (6 bases). The V and J ends lost 0 bases and 3 bases respectively, with 23 bases between them. Germline V lookup: CDR1 MNHEY, CDR2 SVGEGT. The CDR3 is made up of 19 amino acids. The CDR3 coding sequence is TGTGCCAGCAGTTACTCGAGATTTTCCCCGGGACATCCAGAAGAGACCCAGTACTTC. This gives the protein CASSYSRFSPGHPEETQYF.

This sequence joins TRBV2 and TRBJ1-2; TRBD1 agrees at 10 bases. The CDR3 contains 15 residues. V lost 9 bases to trimming and J lost 2 bases; unmatched junction nucleotides: 9. Germline V gene lookup returns CDR1 SNHLY and CDR2 FYNNEI. The CDR3: CARTGTGDSNYGYTF. CDR3 nucleotides: TGTGCCAGAACCGGGACAGGGGATTCCAACTATGGCTACACCTTC.

The gene calls are TRBV30 and TRBJ1-2, with D maybe TRBD1 (6 bases). CDR3 size: 15 residues. Germline V gene data show CDR1 as GTSNPN and CDR2 as SVGIG (reference sequence). Trimming cost V 2 bases and J 0 bases, with 13 bases left between them. CDR3 region: CAWSPRGGANYGYTF. The DNA for the CDR3 is TGTGCCTGGAGTCCACGAGGGGGAGCTAACTATGGCTACACCTTC. The whole variable domain, remainder taken from reference TRBV30 and TRBJ1-2, is SQTIHQWPATLVQPVGSPLSLECTVEGTSNPNLYWYRQAAGRGLQLLFYSVGIGQISSEVPQNLSASRPQDRQFILSSKKLLLSDSGFYLCAWSPRGGANYGYTFGSGTRLTVV.

This clonotype has ten or more counts. The chain uses TRBV5-1 and TRBJ2-4; the match to TRBD2 covers 10 bases. The CDR3 is 15 amino acids. Germline assignment: CDR1 SGHRS and CDR2 YFSETQ. Trimming removed 3 bases from V and 4 bases from J; junction bases left unmatched: 4. This chain's CDR3 is CASSSSAGGKNIQYF. For the CDR3, the DNA is TGCGCCAGCAGCTCTTCAGCGGGAGGGAAAAACATTCAGTACTTC.

As regards this clonotype: A read error may produce the germline difference seen at one junction end. The J gene is TRBJ2-7, the V gene TRBV5-5, with no clear D. The CDR3 extends over 13 amino acids. CDR1 SGHKS and CDR2 YYEKEE come from the germline V gene (reference sequence). The CDR3 sequence is CASSDWAAYEQCF. CDR3 nucleotides: TGTGCCAGCAGCGACTGGGCAGCTTACGAGCAGTGCTTC.

This clonotype came up many times. The CDR3 protein is CASRMDRVGLTQYF. CDR3 coding DNA: TGTGCCAGCAGGATGGACAGGGTCGGTCTGACCCAGTACTTC. The genes are TRBV7-2 and TRBJ2-5; TRBD1 agrees at 8 bases. The J segment lost 7 bases and the V segment lost 6 bases, leaving 10 bases of the junction unmatched. Germline loops: CDR1 SGHTA, CDR2 FQGNSA. CDR3 length: 14 residues.

This clonotype was detected many times. This chain uses TRBV20-1 with TRBJ1-1, with a possible D match to TRBD1 (6 bases). Germline CDR1 reads DFQATT; CDR2 reads SNEGSKA (reference sequence). V lost 6 bases to trimming and J lost 5 bases, with 19 bases between them. The CDR3 spans 14 residues. Written as DNA, the CDR3 is TGCAGTGCCCTTACGGGGGGCCAGGGGACTGAAGCTTTCTTT. It codes for CSALTGGQGTEAFF.

This clonotype was observed at least ten times. The chain couples TRBV6-2 or TRBV6-3 to TRBJ1-3; D may be TRBD1 (5 bases). Trimming pared 6 bases from V and 0 bases from J, leaving 9 bases between. Looked up from germline, CDR1 is MNHEY and CDR2 is SVGEGT. The CDR3 extends over 14 amino acids. CDR3 sequence: CASRATVSGNTIYF. The CDR3 nucleotides read TGTGCCAGCAGGGCGACAGTCTCTGGAAACACCATATATTTT.